This paragraph reports one T cell receptor beta chain. Its antigen is still unknown. Across several immunoSEQ plates, the genomic DNA of each subset was split evenly. Libraries were prepared by immunoSEQ multiplex PCR; TCRdb keeps only in-frame clonotypes and omits some of them. The sample lists fewer than 400,000 clones; around 74% were seen once. The data belong to a study of shared clonotypes between healthy human individuals. Study conclusions and caveats: Rarefaction indicated that sorted-subset sequencing remained incomplete although depth was large. The study generally estimated greater richness for naive than memory subsets.

Germline V gene sequence: CDR1 SGHRS, CDR2 YFSETQ. The CDR3 has 15 amino acids. Deletions cut 0 bases from V and 5 bases from J, with 14 bases between. Material for sequencing was memory CD4+ T cells sorted from blood. Subset: CD45RA-negative fraction. J is TRBJ1-1 and V is TRBV5-1; the D gene is possibly TRBD1 (5 bases). The TCR originated in a man aged 25-40 years in good health. The CDR3 sequence is CASSLEGRGDTEAFF. CDR3 DNA: TGCGCCAGCAGCTTGGAGGGGCGCGGGGATACTGAAGCTTTCTTT.